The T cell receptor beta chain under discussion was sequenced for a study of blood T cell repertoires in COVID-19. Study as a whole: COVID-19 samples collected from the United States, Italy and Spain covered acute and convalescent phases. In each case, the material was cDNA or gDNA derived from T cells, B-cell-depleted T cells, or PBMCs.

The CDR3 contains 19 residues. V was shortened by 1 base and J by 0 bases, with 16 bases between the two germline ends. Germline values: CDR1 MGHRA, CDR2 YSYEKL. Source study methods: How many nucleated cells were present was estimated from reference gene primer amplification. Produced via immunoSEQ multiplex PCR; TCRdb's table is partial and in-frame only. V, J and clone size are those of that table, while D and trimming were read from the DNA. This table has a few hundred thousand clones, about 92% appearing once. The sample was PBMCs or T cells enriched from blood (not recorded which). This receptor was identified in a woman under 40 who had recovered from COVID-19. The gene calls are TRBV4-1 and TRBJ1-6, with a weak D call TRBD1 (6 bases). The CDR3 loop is CASSQGAGGTYSYNSPLHF. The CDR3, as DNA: TGCGCCAGCAGCCAAGGTGCGGGGGGCACCTACTCCTATAATTCACCCCTCCACTTT.